A selection of T cell receptor beta chains follows, all from one sample in a study of technical replicates of blood from a few donors. Only in-frame clones appear in the TCRdb table, and some are missing; sequencing was by immunoSEQ multiplex PCR. The sample includes roughly 52,000 clones, nearly 95% seen only once; the top ten take about 3.2%. The sequenced sample was PBMCs. These TCRs come from a human donor in good health. Some clones in this sample may be carry-over from other donors' samples. Each CDR3 is given with its conserved first and last residue.

V gene,J gene,CDR3 length,CDR3 protein
TRBV11-2,TRBJ2-5,14,CASSWAWAVETQYF
TRBV7-9,TRBJ2-1,13,CASSLRQGNEQFF
TRBV29-1,TRBJ1-1,13,CSASWRGNTEAFF
TRBV2,TRBJ2-7,15,CASSEEVLAAREQYF
TRBV9,TRBJ1-1,13,CASSGTVNTEAFF
TRBV29-1,TRBJ1-1,14,CSVAPGGANTEAFF
TRBV6-5,TRBJ1-1,14,CARAGPQLSIEAFF
TRBV4-2,TRBJ2-7,16,CASSQESIGAPYEQYF
TRBV30,TRBJ2-6,15,CAWSVLGRGANVLTF
TRBV27,TRBJ2-7,13,CASSHDRVYEQYF
TRBV6-5,TRBJ1-1,15,CASSYAGMGLTEAFF
TRBV2,TRBJ2-1,20,CASSEFSGSSGGEAPYEQFF
TRBV4-2,TRBJ2-2,16,CASSQSGGSNTGELFF
TRBV5-6,TRBJ2-1,14,CASSLRRNYNEQFF
TRBV11-1,TRBJ1-4,15,CASSLQGGANEKLFF
TRBV5-6,TRBJ1-2,14,CASSLRGLSYGYTF
TRBV4-1,TRBJ2-3,16,CASSQDPGSSTDTQYF